The clone carrying this TCR beta chain was seen only a few times. This record comes from a study of T cells in Graves' hyperthyroidism and ophthalmopathy. Every diagnosis used clinical symptoms, serum thyroxine and TRAb, thyroid ultrasound and orbital computed tomography. The investigators amplified TCR beta CDR3 regions from RNA transcripts. First-round RT-PCR with HTBI primers amplified the TCR CDR3 region. TCRdb itself ran the multiplex PCR reads through MiXCR, one entry per CDR3 protein. The sample consists of some 700,000 distinct CDR3 sequences, approximately 15% of them appearing once. V was clipped by 0 bases and J by 6 bases, with 11 bases between them. The CDR3 is 14 residues long. Germline lookup yields CDR1 SGHVS and CDR2 FNYEAQ.

This TCR derives from a man in his fifties or sixties with Graves' hyperthyroidism. Sequencing was done on a sample of blood. The rearrangement uses TRBV7-6 and TRBJ1-2; D remains unclear. DNA of the CDR3: TGTGCCAGCAGCTTAGCGCCAGAGGTACATGGCTACACCTTC. Amino acid sequence: CASSLAPEVHGYTF. Combining the CDR3 with reference TRBV7-6 and TRBJ1-2 gives the whole variable domain GAGVSQSPRYKVTKRGQDVALRCDPISGHVSLYWYRQALGQGPEFLTYFNYEAQQDKSGLPNDRFSAERPEGSISTLTIQRTEQRDSAMYRCASSLAPEVHGYTFGSGTRLTVV.